Listed below are T cell receptor beta chains from one sample, sequenced in a study of blood T cell repertoires in COVID-19. Assay: immunoSEQ multiplex PCR; the TCRdb copy retains only in-frame clones and omits some. The sample includes about 240,000 clones, about 86% of them seen just once. Sequenced input: PBMCs or T cells enriched from blood (not recorded which). The receptors were sampled from a woman aged 40 to 49 with acute COVID-19. Each CDR3 is given with its conserved first and last residue. A D gene is named only where the DNA matches it firmly. Not every row has a clone size; where given, it reads once, few, many or a size class.

cdr3_aa cdr3_nt v_call d_call cdr3_length j_call clone_size
CASSHTRISYEQYF TGTGCCAGCAGCCACACCAGAATCTCCTACGAGCAGTACTTC TRBV4-2 . 14 TRBJ2-7 few
CASSLPGQGDEQFF TGCGCCAGCAGCTTGCCCGGACAGGGTGATGAGCAGTTCTTC TRBV5-1 TRBD1 14 TRBJ2-1 .
CASRLAGRSEAFF TGTGCCAGCAGACTCGCGGGGCGAAGCGAAGCTTTCTTT TRBV6-5 . 13 TRBJ1-1 .
CASSDYGTSGPDEQFF TGTGCCAGCAGTGACTACGGGACTAGCGGGCCGGATGAGCAGTTCTTC TRBV6-2/TRBV6-3 TRBD2 16 TRBJ2-1 .
CASRLGGNNEQFF TGTGCCAGCAGATTGGGGGGGAACAATGAGCAGTTCTTC TRBV27 TRBD2 13 TRBJ2-1 .
CASQTSGSTDTQYF TGTGCCAGCCAGACTAGCGGGAGCACAGATACGCAGTATTTT TRBV19 TRBD2 14 TRBJ2-3 .
CASSLEASGTYEQYF TGTGCCAGCAGTTTAGAGGCTAGCGGAACCTACGAGCAGTACTTC TRBV28 TRBD2 15 TRBJ2-7 .
CASSPDREILHGYTF TGTGCCAGCAGCCCTGACAGGGAAATTCTTCATGGCTACACCTTC TRBV5-6 TRBD1 15 TRBJ1-2 .
CASSLAGGPKEQYF TGCGCCAGCAGTCTAGCGGGAGGGCCGAAAGAGCAGTACTTC TRBV5-1 TRBD2 14 TRBJ2-7 .
CASSPGGTNEKLFF TGTGCCAGCAGCCCAGGGGGAACTAATGAAAAACTGTTTTTT TRBV4-2 TRBD1 14 TRBJ1-4 .
CASSPVGRNRNSPLHF TGTGCCAGCAGCCCCGTTGGGAGGAATCGTAATTCACCCCTCCACTTT TRBV7-9 . 16 TRBJ1-6 .
CASRPGIGLRDSPLHF TGTGCCAGCAGACCCGGGATCGGTTTAAGGGATTCACCCCTCCACTTT TRBV27 . 16 TRBJ1-6 .
CASSPAGSNSPLHF TGTGCCAGTAGTCCGGCGGGATCGAATTCACCCCTCCACTTT TRBV19 . 14 TRBJ1-6 .
CASSQDRTSYEQYF TGTGCCAGCAGTCAGGACAGGACCTCCTACGAGCAGTACTTC TRBV2 TRBD1 14 TRBJ2-7 .
CASSEGLGDTYEQYF TGTGCCAGCAGTGAAGGTTTAGGGGACACCTACGAGCAGTACTTC TRBV6-1 . 15 TRBJ2-7 .
CASSTDGRELTSSTDTQYF TGTGCCAGTAGTACAGATGGTCGGGAGCTTACCTCGTCCACAGATACGCAGTATTTT TRBV19 . 19 TRBJ2-3 .
CATARGNTEAFF TGTGCCACCGCAAGGGGGAACACTGAAGCTTTCTTT TRBV7-9 . 12 TRBJ1-1 .
CASSQEQVYTEAFF TGTGCCAGCAGCCAAGAACAGGTCTACACTGAAGCTTTCTTT TRBV14 . 14 TRBJ1-1 .
CASRGTSGVSSYNEQFF TGTGCCAGCAGAGGGACTAGCGGGGTTAGCTCCTACAATGAGCAGTTCTTC TRBV25-1 TRBD2 17 TRBJ2-1 few
CASSEVRDQPQHF TGTGCCAGCAGTGAAGTACGGGATCAGCCCCAGCATTTT TRBV6-1 . 13 TRBJ1-5 .